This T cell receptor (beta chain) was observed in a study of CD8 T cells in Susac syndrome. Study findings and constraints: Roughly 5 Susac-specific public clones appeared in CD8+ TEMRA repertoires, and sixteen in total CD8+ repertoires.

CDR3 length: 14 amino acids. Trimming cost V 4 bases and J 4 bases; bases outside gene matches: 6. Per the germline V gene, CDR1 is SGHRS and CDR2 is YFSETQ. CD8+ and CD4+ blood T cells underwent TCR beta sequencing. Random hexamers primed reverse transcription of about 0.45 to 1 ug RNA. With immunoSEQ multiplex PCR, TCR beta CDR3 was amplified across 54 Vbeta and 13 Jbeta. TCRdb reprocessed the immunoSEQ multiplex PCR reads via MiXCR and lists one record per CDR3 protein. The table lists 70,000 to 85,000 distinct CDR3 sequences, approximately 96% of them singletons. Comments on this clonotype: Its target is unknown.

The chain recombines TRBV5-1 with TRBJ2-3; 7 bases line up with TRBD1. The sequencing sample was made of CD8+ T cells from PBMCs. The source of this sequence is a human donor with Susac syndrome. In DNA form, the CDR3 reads TGCGCCAGCAGCCCGGACAGGTGGGCAGATACGCAGTATTTT. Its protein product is CASSPDRWADTQYF.